The clone carrying this TCR beta chain has only a few counts. Its antigen is unidentified. Data came from immunoSEQ multiplex PCR; TCRdb stores just in-frame clones and leaves some out. The repertoire holds 35,000 or so clones, with 69% as singletons. This sample was included in a study of cytotoxic CD8 clonotypes in ibrutinib-treated CLL. Broader study findings: Public clonotypes were rare and shrank or held steady on treatment.

For TCR beta libraries, about 2 micrograms of genomic DNA were obtained from cryopreserved PBMCs. The material sequenced was PBMCs, taken before ibrutinib treatment. The sequence derives from a human donor with chronic lymphocytic leukemia.

The DNA of the CDR3 is TGTGCCAGCAGTCATACTAGCAGACAAGAGACCCAGTACTTC. Its protein is CASSHTSRQETQYF. The J gene is TRBJ2-5, the V gene TRBV27; D is perhaps TRBD2 (6 bases). Germline V gene sequence: CDR1 MNHEY, CDR2 SMNVEV (reference sequence). The CDR3 length is 14 residues. Trimming removed 5 bases from V and 2 bases from J, with 12 bases in between.